These 16 T cell receptor beta chains share one sample of origin, sequenced in a study of cytomegalovirus exposure and HLA in healthy donors. A multiplex PCR was run with 60 Vbeta primers and 13 Jbeta primers. The repertoire was sequenced with immunoSEQ multiplex PCR; TCRdb's copy has only in-frame clones and lacks some. The table records about 170,000 clones, approximately 81% of them present only once. Material for sequencing was PBMCs. These receptors originate from a man younger than 35 in good health and CMV-seropositive.

This chain links TRBV11-3 with TRBJ2-7; D possibly corresponds to TRBD2 (6 bases). Trimming left V 1 base short and J 1 base short, with 8 bases between. CDR3 size: 14 residues. Per the germline V gene, CDR1 is SGHNT and CDR2 is YENEEA. CDR3 sequence reads: CASSLGRGSYEQYF. The CDR3 region has the DNA TGTGCCAGCAGCTTAGGGCGGGGATCCTACGAGCAGTACTTC.

This clone was seen just once. CDR3 residues: CASLNRGRYEQYF. CDR3 DNA sequence: TGTGCCAGCCTGAACAGGGGGCGGTACGAGCAGTACTTC. The chain joins TRBV2 to TRBJ2-7; TRBD1 matches 9 bases. This CDR3 has 13 residues. Germline CDR1 is SNHLY and CDR2 is FYNNEI. Unmatched junction bases numbered 6, after V lost 8 bases and J lost 4 bases. Full variable domain (missing parts from reference TRBV2 and TRBJ2-7): EPEVTQTPSHQVTQMGQEVILRCVPISNHLYFYWYRQILGQKVEFLVSFYNNEISEKSEIFDDQFSVERPDGSNFTLKIRSTKLEDSAMYFCASLNRGRYEQYFGPGTRLTVT.

The chain couples TRBV6-6 to TRBJ2-7; possible D gene TRBD2, 6 bases. The CDR3 has 15 amino acids. Trimming pared 6 bases from V and 3 bases from J, leaving 18 bases between. Per germline, CDR1 MNHNY and CDR2 SVGAGI (reference sequence). CDR3 bases: TGTGCCAGCAGACGACGGGGGACCAGAGACTACGAGCAGTACTTC. It yields the protein CASRRRGTRDYEQYF.

The rearrangement joins TRBV5-1 to TRBJ2-2; 15 bases match TRBD2. V lost 6 bases to trimming and J lost 0 bases; unmatched junction nucleotides: 6. The CDR3 covers 18 residues. The germline V gene has CDR1 SGHRS and CDR2 YFSETQ. The DNA for the CDR3 is TGCGCCAGCAACGCCGGGACTAGCGGGGGGTCGAACACCGGGGAGCTGTTTTTT. Translated: CASNAGTSGGSNTGELFF. The full variable domain, completed using reference TRBV5-1 and TRBJ2-2, is KAGVTQTPRYLIKTRGQQVTLSCSPISGHRSVSWYQQTPGQGLQFLFEYFSETQRNKGNFPGRFSGRQFSNSRSEMNVSTLELGDSALYLCASNAGTSGGSNTGELFFGEGSRLTVL.

The table lists this clone with a few counts. The rearrangement links TRBV4-3 to TRBJ1-6, with no clear D. Trimming took 1 base from V and 6 from J, leaving 10 bases between them. Germline CDR1 LGHNA, CDR2 YSLEER. CDR3 size: 15 residues. CDR3 bases: TGCGCCAGCAGCCAAGCCCCAGGCCTTAATTCACCCCTCCACTTT. It specifies CASSQAPGLNSPLHF.

The rearrangement joins TRBV5-1 to TRBJ1-1; TRBD1 is a possible D gene (6 bases). V was clipped by 2 bases and J by 1 base, with 15 bases between them. This CDR3 has 16 amino acids. Germline V lookup: CDR1 SGHRS, CDR2 YFSETQ. The CDR3 coding sequence is TGCGCCAGCAGCTTTAGACAGACAGGCGCGAACACTGAAGCTTTCTTT. Its translation is CASSFRQTGANTEAFF.

This clone came up once. The chain combines TRBV7-9 with TRBJ2-1, with D unclear. The V end was cut by 0 bases, the J end by 4 bases, with 7 bases between. Per the germline V gene, CDR1 is SEHNR and CDR2 is FQNEAQ (reference sequence). This CDR3 has 14 residues. The CDR3 bases are TGTGCCAGCAGCTTAGCCACATTTTACAATGAGCAGTTCTTC. This gives the protein CASSLATFYNEQFF.

The chain joins TRBV7-6 to TRBJ2-1; the match to TRBD1 covers 8 bases. CDR3 length: 15 amino acids. Germline CDR1 is SGHVS and CDR2 is FNYEAQ. With V trimmed by 5 bases and J by 3 bases, 6 bases remained unmatched. CDR3 nucleotide sequence: TGTGCCAGCAGCCTAGGACAGGGAAACTACAATGAGCAGTTCTTC. It translates to CASSLGQGNYNEQFF.

The chain employs TRBV7-2 and TRBJ2-3, with TRBD2 identical over 9 bases. The CDR3 is 17 residues long. Germline assignment: CDR1 SGHTA and CDR2 FQGNSA. V shed 3 bases, J shed 0 bases, and the junction held 7 bases outside the gene matches. The CDR3 DNA sequence: TGTGCCAGCAGCTTGGCTAGCGGGGTTACTAGCACAGATACGCAGTATTTT. It is translated as CASSLASGVTSTDTQYF.

The genes are TRBV2 and TRBJ2-3, with 10 nucleotides matching TRBD2. The CDR3 is 15 amino acids. Germline CDR1 reads SNHLY; CDR2 reads FYNNEI. V lost 2 bases to trimming and J lost 6 bases; unmatched junction nucleotides: 5. In nucleotides, the CDR3 is TGTGCCAGCAGTGAAAGCGGGGGGGCCAGGGATACGCAGTATTTT. Protein product: CASSESGGARDTQYF.

This CDR3 reads CATRLPGSSYNSPLHF. Written as DNA, the CDR3 is TGTGCCACCAGGCTCCCTGGCAGCTCCTATAATTCACCCCTCCACTTT. The V gene is TRBV15, the J gene TRBJ1-6; D is ambiguous. CDR3 size: 16 residues. V lost 6 bases and J 0 bases, leaving 12 bases between the germline ends. Looked up from germline, CDR1 is LNHNV and CDR2 is YYDKDF (reference sequence).

This rearrangement joins TRBV7-6 to TRBJ2-5, with D possibly TRBD2 on 6 matching bases. The CDR3 has 16 amino acids. Germline CDR1 SGHVS, CDR2 FNYEAQ. Trimming shortened V by 5 bases and J by 0 bases, and 16 bases separated the two germline ends. CDR3 amino acids: CASSPGRGPYQETQYF. Here the CDR3 DNA reads TGTGCCAGCAGCCCCGGGCGGGGTCCGTACCAAGAGACCCAGTACTTC.

This clone has a single count. The chain combines TRBV2 with TRBJ2-5, with unresolved D. Germline loops: CDR1 SNHLY, CDR2 FYNNEI. CDR3 length: 13 amino acids. V was clipped by 1 base and J by 5 bases, with 8 bases between them. The CDR3 DNA reads TGTGCCAGCAGTGAAGAGCTAATCGAGACCCAGTACTTC. Residues: CASSEELIETQYF.

The table lists this clone with a count of one. V usage is TRBV2 and J usage is TRBJ2-1; the match to TRBD1 covers 8 bases. J gave up 3 bases and V 2 bases, and 21 bases lay outside the gene matches. The CDR3 length is 21 residues. The germline V gene has CDR1 SNHLY and CDR2 FYNNEI. This CDR3 reads CASSEQVLTGVPPSFYNEQFF. CDR3 DNA sequence: TGTGCCAGCAGTGAACAGGTCCTGACAGGGGTCCCCCCTTCCTTCTACAATGAGCAGTTCTTC.

This chain links TRBV11-2 with TRBJ1-6; weak D call: TRBD1 (6 bases). Germline V gives CDR1 SGHAT, CDR2 FQNNGV. V was shortened by 4 bases and J by 10 bases, with 26 bases between the two germline ends. CDR3 size: 18 residues. CDR3 DNA sequence: TGTGCCAGCAGCTCCGACCAGCAGTACAGGGAAGGTTCGTCACCCCTCCACTTT. It yields the protein CASSSDQQYREGSSPLHF.

This chain links TRBV6-5 with TRBJ2-7; TRBD1 agrees at 7 bases. The ends lost 6 bases at V and 3 bases at J; junction bases unmatched: 2. Germline values: CDR1 MNHEY, CDR2 SVGAGI. The CDR3 has 12 amino acids. The CDR3 DNA sequence: TGTGCCAGCAGCCAGGGGGTCTACGAGCAGTACTTC. It translates to CASSQGVYEQYF.